This TCR beta chain was sequenced in a study of blood T cell repertoires in COVID-19. Overall study: COVID-19 samples, acute and convalescent, were from the United States, Italy and Spain. In each case, the material was cDNA or gDNA derived from T cells, B-cell-depleted T cells, or PBMCs.

Per the original methods: Cell counts per sample came from amplifying reference gene primers. Using immunoSEQ multiplex PCR, the repertoire was profiled, and TCRdb retains in-frame clones only, with some absent. D and trimming were read from the DNA, whereas the V and J calls and clone size are those reported in that table. The sample lists about 300,000 clones, 83% seen once, with 1% to 1.5% in the top ten. This CDR3 region has 15 residues. Trimming took 4 bases from V and 8 from J, leaving 19 bases between them. CDR1 SGDLS and CDR2 YYNGEE come from the germline V gene. The chain is built from TRBV9 and TRBJ2-1, with D possibly being TRBD1 (6 bases). The sample comprised peripheral blood. The source of this sequence is a woman in her fifties or sixties with acute or convalescent COVID-19. CDR3 sequence: CASSQGTFGGDEQFF. The CDR3 coding sequence is TGTGCCAGCAGCCAAGGAACTTTTGGGGGCGATGAGCAGTTCTTC.